The source of this T cell receptor beta chain is a study of T cell responses to AZD1222 COVID-19 vaccine. TCRdb keeps only in-frame clones here, not all; method: immunoSEQ multiplex PCR. The repertoire includes some 24,000 clones, about 88% of them detected once, and more than 7.5% sits in the top ten. The source is an adult who received the AZD1222 COVID-19 vaccine. The material was peripheral blood, obtained 28 days after the second AZD1222 dose.

The CDR3 region is CASSLAEGGSGNTIYF. The CDR3 DNA reads as TGTGCCAGCAGCTTAGCCGAAGGGGGGTCCGGAAACACCATATATTTT. The chain has TRBV7-8 and TRBJ1-3; TRBD1 might be the D (6 bases). The ends were cut back, 0 bases at V and 4 bases at J, with 13 bases in the middle. CDR1 and CDR2 from the germline V gene are SGHVS and FQNEAQ. CDR3 length: 16 residues.